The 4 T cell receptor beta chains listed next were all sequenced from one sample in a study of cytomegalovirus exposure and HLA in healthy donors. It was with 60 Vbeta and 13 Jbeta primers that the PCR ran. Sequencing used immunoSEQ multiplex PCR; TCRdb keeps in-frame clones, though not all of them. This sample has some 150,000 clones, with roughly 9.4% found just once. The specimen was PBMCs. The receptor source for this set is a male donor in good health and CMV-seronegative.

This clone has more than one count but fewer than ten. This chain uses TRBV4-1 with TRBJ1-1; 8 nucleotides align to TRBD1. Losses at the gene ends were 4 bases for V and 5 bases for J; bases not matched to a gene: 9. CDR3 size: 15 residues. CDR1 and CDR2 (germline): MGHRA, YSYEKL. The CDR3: CASSRSGGTGTEAFF. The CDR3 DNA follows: TGCGCCAGCAGCCGATCAGGGGGCACGGGGACTGAAGCTTTCTTT.

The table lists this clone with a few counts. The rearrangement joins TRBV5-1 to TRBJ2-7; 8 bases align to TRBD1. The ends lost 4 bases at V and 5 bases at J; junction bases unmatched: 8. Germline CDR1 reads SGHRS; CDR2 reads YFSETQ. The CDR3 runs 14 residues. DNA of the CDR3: TGCGCCAGCAGCACGGACAGGGTATACCACGAGCAGTACTTC. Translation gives CASSTDRVYHEQYF.

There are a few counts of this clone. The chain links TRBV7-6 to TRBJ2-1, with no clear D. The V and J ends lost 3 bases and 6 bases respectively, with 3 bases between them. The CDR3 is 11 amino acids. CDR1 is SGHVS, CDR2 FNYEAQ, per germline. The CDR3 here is CASSFRNEQFF. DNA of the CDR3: TGTGCCAGCAGCTTTCGCAATGAGCAGTTCTTC.

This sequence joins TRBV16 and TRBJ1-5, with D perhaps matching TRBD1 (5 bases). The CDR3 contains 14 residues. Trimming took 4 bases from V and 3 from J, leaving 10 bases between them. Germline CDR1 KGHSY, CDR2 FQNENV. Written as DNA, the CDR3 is TGTGCCAGCAGCCCAAGGGGATCCAATCAGCCCCAGCATTTT. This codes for CASSPRGSNQPQHF.